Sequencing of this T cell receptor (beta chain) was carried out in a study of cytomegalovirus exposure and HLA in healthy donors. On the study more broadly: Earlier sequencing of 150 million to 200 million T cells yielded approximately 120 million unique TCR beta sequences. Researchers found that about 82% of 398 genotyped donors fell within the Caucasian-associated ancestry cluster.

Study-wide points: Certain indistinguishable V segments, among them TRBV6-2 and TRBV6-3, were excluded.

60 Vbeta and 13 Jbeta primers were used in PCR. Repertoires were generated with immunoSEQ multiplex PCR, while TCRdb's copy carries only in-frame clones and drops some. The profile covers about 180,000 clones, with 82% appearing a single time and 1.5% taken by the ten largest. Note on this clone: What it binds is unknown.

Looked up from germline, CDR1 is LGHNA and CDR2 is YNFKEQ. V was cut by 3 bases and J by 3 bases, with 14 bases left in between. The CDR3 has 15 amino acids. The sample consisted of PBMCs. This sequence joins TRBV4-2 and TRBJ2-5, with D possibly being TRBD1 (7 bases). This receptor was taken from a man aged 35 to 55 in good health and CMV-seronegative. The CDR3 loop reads CASSQRGQREETQYF. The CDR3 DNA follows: TGTGCCAGCAGCCAGAGGGGACAGCGGGAAGAGACCCAGTACTTC.